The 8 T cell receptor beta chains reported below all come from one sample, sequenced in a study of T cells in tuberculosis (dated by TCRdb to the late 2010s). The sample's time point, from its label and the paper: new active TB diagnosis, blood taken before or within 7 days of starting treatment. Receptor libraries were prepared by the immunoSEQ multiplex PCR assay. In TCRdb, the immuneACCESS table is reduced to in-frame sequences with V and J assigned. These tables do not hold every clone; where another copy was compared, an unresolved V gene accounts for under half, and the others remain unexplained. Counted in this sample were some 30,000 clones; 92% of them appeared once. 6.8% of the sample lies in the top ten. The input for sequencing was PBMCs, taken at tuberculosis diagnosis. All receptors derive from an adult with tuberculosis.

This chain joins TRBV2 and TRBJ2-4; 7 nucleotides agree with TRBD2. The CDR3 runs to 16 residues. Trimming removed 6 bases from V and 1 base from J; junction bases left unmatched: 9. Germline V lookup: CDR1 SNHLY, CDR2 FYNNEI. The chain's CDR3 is CASRQNAGEAKNIQYF. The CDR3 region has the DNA TGTGCCAGCAGACAGAATGCGGGGGAGGCCAAAAACATTCAGTACTTC.

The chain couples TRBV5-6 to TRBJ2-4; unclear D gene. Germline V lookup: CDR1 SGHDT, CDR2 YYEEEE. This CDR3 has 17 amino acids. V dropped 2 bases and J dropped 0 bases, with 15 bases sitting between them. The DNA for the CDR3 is TGTGCCAGCAGCTTATCGGAGCCTCACCTAGCCAAAAACATTCAGTACTTC. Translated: CASSLSEPHLAKNIQYF.

The CDR3 DNA reads TGCGCCAGCAGCTCAGGGACAGGCGGGACCACTGAAGCTTTCTTT. Its translation is CASSSGTGGTTEAFF. The chain uses TRBV5-1 and TRBJ1-1; 8 nucleotides match TRBD1. This CDR3 has 15 amino acids. Germline loops: CDR1 SGHRS, CDR2 YFSETQ. The V gene end was trimmed by 3 bases and the J gene end by 4 bases; junction bases not matched to a gene: 8.

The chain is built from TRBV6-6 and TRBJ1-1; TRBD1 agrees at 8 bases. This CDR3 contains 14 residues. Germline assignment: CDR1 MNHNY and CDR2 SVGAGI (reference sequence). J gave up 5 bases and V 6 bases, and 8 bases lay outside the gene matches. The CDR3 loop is CASRLQGVGTEAFF. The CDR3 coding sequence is TGTGCCAGCAGATTACAGGGGGTTGGAACTGAAGCTTTCTTT.

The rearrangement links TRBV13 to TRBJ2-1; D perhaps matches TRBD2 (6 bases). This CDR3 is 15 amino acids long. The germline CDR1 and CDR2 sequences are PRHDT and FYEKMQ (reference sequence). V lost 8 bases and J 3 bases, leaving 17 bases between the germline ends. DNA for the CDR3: TGTGCCAGCTCCCTGGGAGTGGGGGGCTACAATGAGCAGTTCTTC. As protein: CASSLGVGGYNEQFF.

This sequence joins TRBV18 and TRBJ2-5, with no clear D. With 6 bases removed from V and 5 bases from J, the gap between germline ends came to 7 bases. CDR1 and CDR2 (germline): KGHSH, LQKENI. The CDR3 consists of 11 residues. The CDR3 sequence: CASSPEETQYF. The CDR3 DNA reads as TGTGCCAGCTCCCCCGAGGAGACCCAGTACTTC. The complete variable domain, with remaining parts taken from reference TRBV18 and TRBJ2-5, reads NAGVMQNPRHLVRRRGQEARLRCSPMKGHSHVYWYRQLPEEGLKFMVYLQKENIIDESGMPKERFSAEFPKEGPSILRIQQVVRGDSAAYFCASSPEETQYFGPGTRLLVL.

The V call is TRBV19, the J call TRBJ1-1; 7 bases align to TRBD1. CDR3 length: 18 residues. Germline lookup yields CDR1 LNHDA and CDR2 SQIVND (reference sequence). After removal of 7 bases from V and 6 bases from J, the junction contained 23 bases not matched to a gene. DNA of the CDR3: TGTGCCAGTATTCAACCTACAGGGGAGCGGGTTATCTTCCCTGAAGCTTTCTTT. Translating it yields CASIQPTGERVIFPEAFF.

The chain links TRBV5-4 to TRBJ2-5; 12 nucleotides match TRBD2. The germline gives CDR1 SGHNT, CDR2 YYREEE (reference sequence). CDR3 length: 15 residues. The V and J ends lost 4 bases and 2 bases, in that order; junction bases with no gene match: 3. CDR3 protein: CASSSGLAGQETQYF. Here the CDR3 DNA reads TGTGCCAGCAGCAGTGGACTAGCGGGGCAAGAGACCCAGTACTTC.